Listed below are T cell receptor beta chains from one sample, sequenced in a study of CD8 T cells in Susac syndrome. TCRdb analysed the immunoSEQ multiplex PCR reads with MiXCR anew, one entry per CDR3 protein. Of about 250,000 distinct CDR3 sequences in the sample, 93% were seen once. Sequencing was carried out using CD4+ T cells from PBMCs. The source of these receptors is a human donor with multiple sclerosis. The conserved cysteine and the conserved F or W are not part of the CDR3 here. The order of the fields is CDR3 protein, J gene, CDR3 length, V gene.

cdr3_aa: ASSRTWGNEQF
j_call: TRBJ2-1
cdr3_length: 11
v_call: TRBV6-4

cdr3_aa: SAGSARGARSPLH
j_call: TRBJ1-6
cdr3_length: 13
v_call: TRBV20-1

cdr3_aa: ASSEQGPSNEQF
j_call: TRBJ2-1
cdr3_length: 12
v_call: TRBV2

cdr3_aa: ASSYPLRGGSNQPQH
j_call: TRBJ1-5
cdr3_length: 15
v_call: TRBV6-2/TRBV6-3

cdr3_aa: AVGRDSYNEQF
j_call: TRBJ2-1
cdr3_length: 11
v_call: TRBV30

cdr3_aa: ASSTTARGAGETQY
j_call: TRBJ2-5
cdr3_length: 14
v_call: TRBV9

cdr3_aa: ASSRNRTGTEETQY
j_call: TRBJ2-5
cdr3_length: 14
v_call: TRBV23-1

cdr3_aa: SARFWASGRTDTQY
j_call: TRBJ2-3
cdr3_length: 14
v_call: TRBV20-1

cdr3_aa: ASTGAGANVLT
j_call: TRBJ2-6
cdr3_length: 11
v_call: TRBV10-2

cdr3_aa: ASSKGVHRDSLNEQF
j_call: TRBJ2-1
cdr3_length: 15
v_call: TRBV3-1

cdr3_aa: ASSLIGRWETQY
j_call: TRBJ2-5
cdr3_length: 12
v_call: TRBV27

cdr3_aa: ATSGWDSSYEQY
j_call: TRBJ2-7
cdr3_length: 12
v_call: TRBV15

cdr3_aa: AWRGTSTGELF
j_call: TRBJ2-2
cdr3_length: 11
v_call: TRBV30

cdr3_aa: SASRPGNYGYT
j_call: TRBJ1-2
cdr3_length: 11
v_call: TRBV20-1

cdr3_aa: ATSRGQPGGNTIY
j_call: TRBJ1-3
cdr3_length: 13
v_call: TRBV9

cdr3_aa: ASSQTRQGTRSNQPQH
j_call: TRBJ1-5
cdr3_length: 16
v_call: TRBV6-1

cdr3_aa: SVEGGSDTQY
j_call: TRBJ2-3
cdr3_length: 10
v_call: TRBV29-1

cdr3_aa: ASSYPVSPLH
j_call: TRBJ1-6
cdr3_length: 10
v_call: TRBV6-2/TRBV6-3

cdr3_aa: ASSRTTRTGELF
j_call: TRBJ2-2
cdr3_length: 12
v_call: TRBV6-5

cdr3_aa: ATSDRANYGYT
j_call: TRBJ1-2
cdr3_length: 11
v_call: TRBV24-1